The 2 T cell receptor beta chains in this list originate from one sample, sequenced in a study of T cell clonality in common variable immunodeficiency. The antigens of these receptors remain unknown. The protocol was immunoSEQ multiplex PCR, while the TCRdb copy is restricted to in-frame clones and leaves out a portion. This repertoire holds 15,000 to 20,000 clones, and none appear only once. The study, taken as a whole, reports: In common variable immunodeficiency, TCR beta chains reportedly carried fewer deletions and N-nucleotide insertions.

Material for sequencing was peripheral blood mononuclear cells. These receptors all come from a human donor with common variable immunodeficiency.

This clone occurred many times. Read data end 3 residues before the CDR3 end; the end is taken from the germline J gene. The genes are TRBV2 and TRBJ2-3; 10 bases line up with TRBD2. The CDR3 covers 14 residues. V lost 8 bases to trimming and J lost 5 bases; unmatched junction nucleotides: 7. CDR1 SNHLY and CDR2 FYNNEI come from the germline V gene. The part of the CDR3 DNA that was read is TGTGCCAGCCCGACTAGCGGGCAAAGAGATACG. Translating gives CASPTSGQRDT. The entire CDR3 protein is CASPTSGQRDTQYF.

This clone occurred many times. The missing CDR3 end, 3 residues past where the read stops, is filled in from the germline J gene. The V and J genes are TRBV30 and TRBJ2-1; D may match TRBD1 or TRBD2 (5 bases each). Trimming took 0 bases from V and 9 from J, leaving 24 bases between them. The CDR3 is made up of 17 amino acids. Germline lookup yields CDR1 GTSNPN and CDR2 SVGIG (reference sequence). The CDR3 is CAWSVPLYSLKRGEQFF. The sequenced part of the CDR3 DNA is TGTGCCTGGAGTGTACCCCTTTATAGTCTAAAGAGGGGTGAG.